The clone carrying this TCR beta chain was seen at least ten times. The data are from a study of T cells in Graves' hyperthyroidism and ophthalmopathy. CDR3 length: 14 residues. V was clipped by 5 bases and J by 5 bases; unmatched bases: 6. Germline CDR1 PRHDT, CDR2 FYEKMQ (reference sequence). Authors of the study amplified TCR beta CDR3 regions from RNA transcripts. RT-PCR in the first round (using the HTBI primer set) targeted the TCR CDR3. A single record per CDR3 protein comes from TCRdb applying MiXCR to the multiplex PCR reads. The top ten hold 22% of the sample, which has roughly 180,000 distinct CDR3 sequences, roughly 9.4% seen once.

This sequence originates from a woman aged 18 to 35 with Graves' hyperthyroidism that later progressed to Graves' ophthalmopathy. The chain couples TRBV13 to TRBJ1-1; 9 bases match TRBD1. The specimen sequenced was blood. Here the CDR3 DNA reads TGTGCCAGCAGCATCAGACAGGGGGGGACTGAAGCTTTCTTT. Its translation: CASSIRQGGTEAFF. The full variable domain, completed using reference TRBV13 and TRBJ1-1, is AAGVIQSPRHLIKEKRETATLKCYPIPRHDTVYWYQQGPGQDPQFLISFYEKMQSDKGSIPDRFSAQQFSDYHSELNMSSLELGDSALYFCASSIRQGGTEAFFGQGTRLTVV.